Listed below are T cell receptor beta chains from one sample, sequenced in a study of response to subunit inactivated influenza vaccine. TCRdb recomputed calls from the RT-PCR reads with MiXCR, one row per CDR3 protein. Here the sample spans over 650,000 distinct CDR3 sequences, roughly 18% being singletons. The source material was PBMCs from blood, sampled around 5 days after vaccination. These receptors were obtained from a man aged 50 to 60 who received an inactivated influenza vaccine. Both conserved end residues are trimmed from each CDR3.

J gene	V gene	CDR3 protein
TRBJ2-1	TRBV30	AWSTSGAYNEQF
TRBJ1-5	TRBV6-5	ASSYSRAVGQPQH
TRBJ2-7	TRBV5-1	ASSLPGSFDEQY
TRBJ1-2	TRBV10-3	AINSGGDYGYT
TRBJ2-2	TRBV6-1	ASSPNTFAGELF
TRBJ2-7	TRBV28	ASSLVGQGLYEQY
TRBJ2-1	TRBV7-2	ASSLAGTNSYNEQF
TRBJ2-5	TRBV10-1	ASGDLGRETQY
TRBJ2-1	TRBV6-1	ASSQLRTGGHNEQF
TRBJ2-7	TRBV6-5	ASSWAGNSYEQY
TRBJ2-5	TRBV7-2	ASSRSRTSIIETQY
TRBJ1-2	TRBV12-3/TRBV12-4	ASSLTPDFYGYT
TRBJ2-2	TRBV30	AWSVWTGELF
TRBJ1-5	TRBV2	ASNYLRDQPQH
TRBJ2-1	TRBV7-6	ASSSTDYNEQF
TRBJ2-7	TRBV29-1	SVEGLAGPYEQY
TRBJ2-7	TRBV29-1	SVTKLAGASYEQY
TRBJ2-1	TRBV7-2	ASSWTKYNEQF
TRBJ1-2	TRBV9	ASSVDGQGQSGYT
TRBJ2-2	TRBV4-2	ASRVAGGGTGELF
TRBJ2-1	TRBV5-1	ASSLAGGLDNEQF
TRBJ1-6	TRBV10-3	AISESGEGSSYNSPLH
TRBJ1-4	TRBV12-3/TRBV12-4	ASSLAPPGGYEKLF
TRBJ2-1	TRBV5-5	ASSDQGAPYNEQF
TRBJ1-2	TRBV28	ASSLLQERYT
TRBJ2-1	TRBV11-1	ASGPRQALMGSYSEQF
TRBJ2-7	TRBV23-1	ASGEMGVGKCEQY
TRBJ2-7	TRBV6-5	ASSDSTYEQY
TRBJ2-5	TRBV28	ASSVLGRLGKMWQKTQY
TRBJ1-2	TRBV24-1	ATSSTGGSGGYT
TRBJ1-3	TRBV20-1	SAGDSLAGNTIY
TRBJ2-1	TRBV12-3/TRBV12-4	ASSWYGRRNEQF
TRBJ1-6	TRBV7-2	ASTKTQGSNSPLH
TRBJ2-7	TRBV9	ASSVEAAASYEQY
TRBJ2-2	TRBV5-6	ASSRDLITGELF
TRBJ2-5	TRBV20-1	SARGAGWTRETQY
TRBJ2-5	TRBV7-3	ASSWGLGAQETQY
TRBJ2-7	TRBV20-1	SAPDYFSYEQY
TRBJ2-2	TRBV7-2	ASSVTSAAGELF
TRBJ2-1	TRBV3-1	ASSQDIGDRAYNEQF
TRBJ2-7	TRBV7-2	ASSLRRDRGPGEQY
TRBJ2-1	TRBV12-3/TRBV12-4	ASRPISPYNEQF